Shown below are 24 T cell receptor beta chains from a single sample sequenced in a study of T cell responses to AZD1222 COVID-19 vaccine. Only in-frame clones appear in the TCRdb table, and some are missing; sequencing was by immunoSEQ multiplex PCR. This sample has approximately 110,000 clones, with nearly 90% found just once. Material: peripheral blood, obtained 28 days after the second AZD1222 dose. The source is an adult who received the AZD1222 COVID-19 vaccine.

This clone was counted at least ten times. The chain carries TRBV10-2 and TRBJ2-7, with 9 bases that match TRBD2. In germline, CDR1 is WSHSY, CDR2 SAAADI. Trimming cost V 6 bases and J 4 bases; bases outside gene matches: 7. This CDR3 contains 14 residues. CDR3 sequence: CASRMGLASYEQYF. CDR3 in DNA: TGCGCCAGCAGAATGGGACTAGCTTCATACGAGCAGTACTTC.

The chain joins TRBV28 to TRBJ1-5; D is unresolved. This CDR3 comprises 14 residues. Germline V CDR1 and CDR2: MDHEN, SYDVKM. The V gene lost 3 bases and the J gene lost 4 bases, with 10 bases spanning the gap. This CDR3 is CASSFGRENQPQHF. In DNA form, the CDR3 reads TGTGCCAGCAGTTTTGGGAGGGAAAATCAGCCCCAGCATTTT.

For the CDR3, the DNA is TGTGCCAGCAGTGACTACAGGGGGAACTCCTACAATGAGCAGTTCTTC. Translation gives CASSDYRGNSYNEQFF. V is TRBV25-1 and J is TRBJ2-1; 8 positions agree with TRBD1. The CDR3 has 16 amino acids. CDR1 and CDR2 (germline): MGHDK, SYGVNS. After removal of 3 bases from V and 0 bases from J, the junction contained 4 bases not matched to a gene. Using reference TRBV25-1 and TRBJ2-1 for the parts outside the CDR3, the full variable domain is EADIYQTPRYLVIGTGKKITLECSQTMGHDKMYWYQQDPGMELHLIHYSYGVNSTEKGDLSSESTVSRIRTEHFPLTLESARPSHTSQYLCASSDYRGNSYNEQFFGPGTRLTVL.

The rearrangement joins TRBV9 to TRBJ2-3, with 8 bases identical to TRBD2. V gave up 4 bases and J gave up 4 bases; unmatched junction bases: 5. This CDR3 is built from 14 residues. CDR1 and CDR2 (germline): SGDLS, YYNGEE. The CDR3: CASSPAGDPDTQYF. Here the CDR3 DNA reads TGTGCCAGCAGCCCAGCGGGGGACCCAGATACGCAGTATTTT.

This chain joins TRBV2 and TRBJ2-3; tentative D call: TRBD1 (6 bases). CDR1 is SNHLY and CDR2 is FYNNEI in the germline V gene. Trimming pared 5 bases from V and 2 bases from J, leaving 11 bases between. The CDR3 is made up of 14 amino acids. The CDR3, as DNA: TGTGCCAGCAGTTCGACAGGTAACACAGATACGCAGTATTTT. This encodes CASSSTGNTDTQYF.

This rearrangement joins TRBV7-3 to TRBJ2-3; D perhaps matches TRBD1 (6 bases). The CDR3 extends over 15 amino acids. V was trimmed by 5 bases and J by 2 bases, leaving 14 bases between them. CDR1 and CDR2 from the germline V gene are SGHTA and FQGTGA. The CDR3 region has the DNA TGTGCCAGCAGCAAACAGACAGGTGCCACAGATACGCAGTATTTT. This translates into CASSKQTGATDTQYF.

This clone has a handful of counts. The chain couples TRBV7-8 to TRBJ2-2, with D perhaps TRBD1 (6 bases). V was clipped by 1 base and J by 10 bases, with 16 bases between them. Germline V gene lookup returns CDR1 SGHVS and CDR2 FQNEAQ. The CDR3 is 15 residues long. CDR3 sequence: CASSLGKGGGMELFF. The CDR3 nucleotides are TGTGCCAGCAGCTTAGGGAAAGGGGGTGGGATGGAGCTGTTTTTT.

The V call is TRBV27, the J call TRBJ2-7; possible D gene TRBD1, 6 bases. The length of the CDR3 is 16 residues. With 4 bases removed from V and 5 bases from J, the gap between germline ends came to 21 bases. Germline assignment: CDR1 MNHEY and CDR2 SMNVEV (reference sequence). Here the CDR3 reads CASSSQGSGGSHEQYF. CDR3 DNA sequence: TGTGCCAGCAGTTCCCAGGGGAGCGGCGGGTCTCACGAGCAGTACTTC.

In nucleotides, the CDR3 is TGTGCCACCAGTGACTTGGGACTAGCGGGAGAGGTGCGCACAGATACGCAGTATTTT. This sequence encodes CATSDLGLAGEVRTDTQYF. The chain combines TRBV24-1 with TRBJ2-3; 14 nucleotides match TRBD2. V lost 4 bases and J lost 1; bases outside the gene matches: 9. There are 19 residues in the CDR3. Per the germline V gene, CDR1 is KGHDR and CDR2 is SFDVKD.

The CDR3 region is CASSQTGGNSPLHF. The CDR3 region has the DNA TGTGCCAGCAGCCAAACAGGGGGGAATTCACCCCTCCACTTT. The rearrangement links TRBV14 to TRBJ1-6, with 8 bases identical to TRBD1. Germline V gene data show CDR1 as SGHDN and CDR2 as FVKESK. This CDR3 comprises 14 residues. V was pared by 2 bases and J by 7 bases, with 1 base of the junction left unmatched.

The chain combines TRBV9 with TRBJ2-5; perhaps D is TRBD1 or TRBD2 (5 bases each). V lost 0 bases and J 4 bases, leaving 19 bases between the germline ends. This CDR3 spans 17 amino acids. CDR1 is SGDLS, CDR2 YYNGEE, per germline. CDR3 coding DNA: TGTGCCAGCAGCGTAGGTCCGAGGGGATCGGTGCGAGAGACCCAGTACTTC. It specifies CASSVGPRGSVRETQYF.

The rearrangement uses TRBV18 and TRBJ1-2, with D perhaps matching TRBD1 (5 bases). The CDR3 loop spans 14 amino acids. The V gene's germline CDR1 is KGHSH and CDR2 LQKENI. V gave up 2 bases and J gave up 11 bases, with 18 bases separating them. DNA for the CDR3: TGTGCCAGCTCACCAGTGGGACGCGCCGTGTGGTACACCTTC. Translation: CASSPVGRAVWYTF. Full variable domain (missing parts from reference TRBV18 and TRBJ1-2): NAGVMQNPRHLVRRRGQEARLRCSPMKGHSHVYWYRQLPEEGLKFMVYLQKENIIDESGMPKERFSAEFPKEGPSILRIQQVVRGDSAAYFCASSPVGRAVWYTFGSGTRLTVV.

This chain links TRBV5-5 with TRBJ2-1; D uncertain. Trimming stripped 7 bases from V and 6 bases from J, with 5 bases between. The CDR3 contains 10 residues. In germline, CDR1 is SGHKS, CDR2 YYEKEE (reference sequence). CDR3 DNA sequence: TGTGCCAGCTGGCTCAATGAGCAGTTCTTC. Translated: CASWLNEQFF.

The CDR3 loop reads CASSVGQDRNTGELFF. The CDR3 bases are TGTGCCAGCAGCGTAGGACAGGATAGGAACACCGGGGAGCTGTTTTTT. The chain has TRBV9 and TRBJ2-2; the D gene is possibly TRBD1 (6 bases). CDR3 length equals 16 residues. V lost 0 bases to trimming and J lost 1 base, with 10 bases between them. From germline, CDR1 is SGDLS and CDR2 YYNGEE.

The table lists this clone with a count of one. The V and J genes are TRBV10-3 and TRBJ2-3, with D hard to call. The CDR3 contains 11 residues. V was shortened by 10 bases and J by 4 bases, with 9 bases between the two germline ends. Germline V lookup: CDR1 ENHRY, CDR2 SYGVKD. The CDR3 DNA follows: TGTGCCACCCGATCCCCAGATACGCAGTATTTT. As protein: CATRSPDTQYF.

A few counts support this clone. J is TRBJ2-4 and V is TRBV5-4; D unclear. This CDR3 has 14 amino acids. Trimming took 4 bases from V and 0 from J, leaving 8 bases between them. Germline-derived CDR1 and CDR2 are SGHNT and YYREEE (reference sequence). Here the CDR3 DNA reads TGTGCCAGCAGCCAGGACGTAGCCAAAAACATTCAGTACTTC. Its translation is CASSQDVAKNIQYF.

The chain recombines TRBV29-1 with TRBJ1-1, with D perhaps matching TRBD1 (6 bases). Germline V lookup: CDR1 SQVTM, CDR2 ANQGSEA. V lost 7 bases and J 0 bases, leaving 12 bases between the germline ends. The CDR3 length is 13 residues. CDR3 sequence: CSGQAIMNTEAFF. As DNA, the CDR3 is TGCAGCGGACAGGCCATTATGAACACTGAAGCTTTCTTT.

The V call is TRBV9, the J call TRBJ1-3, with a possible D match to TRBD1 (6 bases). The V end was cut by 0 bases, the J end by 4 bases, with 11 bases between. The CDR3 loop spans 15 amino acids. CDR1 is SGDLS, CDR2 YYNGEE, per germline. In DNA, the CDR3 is TGTGCCAGCAGCGTAGAATGGGGGCCGGGAAACACCATATATTTT. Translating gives CASSVEWGPGNTIYF.

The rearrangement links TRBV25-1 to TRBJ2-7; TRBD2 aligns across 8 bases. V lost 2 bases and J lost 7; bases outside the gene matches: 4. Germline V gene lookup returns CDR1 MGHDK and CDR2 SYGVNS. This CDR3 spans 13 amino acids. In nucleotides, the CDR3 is TGTGCCAGCAGTGAAGCGGGAGGTAATGAGCAGTACTTC. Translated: CASSEAGGNEQYF.

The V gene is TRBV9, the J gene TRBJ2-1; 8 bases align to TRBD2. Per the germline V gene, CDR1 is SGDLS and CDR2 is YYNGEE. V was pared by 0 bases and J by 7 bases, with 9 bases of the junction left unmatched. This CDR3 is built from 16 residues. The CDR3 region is CASSVAQAGGLNEQFF. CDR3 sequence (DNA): TGTGCCAGCAGCGTAGCTCAGGCGGGAGGCCTAAATGAGCAGTTCTTC.

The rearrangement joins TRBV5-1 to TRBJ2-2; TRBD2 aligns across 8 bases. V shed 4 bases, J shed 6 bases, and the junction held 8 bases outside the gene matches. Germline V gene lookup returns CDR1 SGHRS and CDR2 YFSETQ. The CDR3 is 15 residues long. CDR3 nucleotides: TGCGCCAGCAGCCTAAGCGGGAGAGCCTCCGGGGAGCTGTTTTTT. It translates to CASSLSGRASGELFF.

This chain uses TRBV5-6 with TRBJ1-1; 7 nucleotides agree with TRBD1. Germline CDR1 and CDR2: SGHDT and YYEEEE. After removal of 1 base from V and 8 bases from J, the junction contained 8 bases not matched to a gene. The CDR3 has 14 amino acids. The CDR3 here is CASSLKGGATEAFF. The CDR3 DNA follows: TGTGCCAGCAGCTTGAAAGGGGGCGCAACCGAAGCTTTCTTT.

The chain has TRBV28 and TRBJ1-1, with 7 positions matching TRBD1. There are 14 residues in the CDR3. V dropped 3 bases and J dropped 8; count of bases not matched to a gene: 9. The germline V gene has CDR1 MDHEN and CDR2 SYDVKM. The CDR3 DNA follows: TGTGCCAGCAGTTTCGGGACAGAGCCCATGGAAGCTTTCTTT. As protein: CASSFGTEPMEAFF.

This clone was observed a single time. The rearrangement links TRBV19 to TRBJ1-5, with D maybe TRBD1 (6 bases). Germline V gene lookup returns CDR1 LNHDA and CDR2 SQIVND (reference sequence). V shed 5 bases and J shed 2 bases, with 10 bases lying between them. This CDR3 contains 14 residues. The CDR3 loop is CASSGYRGNQPQHF. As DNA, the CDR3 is TGTGCCAGTAGTGGTTACAGGGGCAATCAGCCCCAGCATTTT.